This TCR beta chain derives from a study of T-cell memory formation after mild COVID-19. Study overall: Clusters were largely donor specific. Study-level results: Pre-infection memory harbored some responding clones, suggesting cross-reactive memory joined. While clones contracting from day 15 to 85 were balanced between CD4 and CD8, later expanders leaned CD4+.

This clonotype was counted between two and nine times. Its antigen is not identified. Using its own MiXCR run on the 5' RACE reads, TCRdb lists one record per CDR3 protein. This table has some 250,000 distinct CDR3 sequences, more than 15% appearing once. This clonotype was sampled from a man between 18 and 29 years old who had mild COVID-19 (a few samples of this study predate the infection). Cell type and time point are not known. The source material was PBMCs or a T cell subset sorted from them (not recorded which).

The DNA of the CDR3 is TGTGCCAGCAAGGGGGCCGGGTTGGACACTGAAGCTTTCTTT. Amino acid sequence: CASKGAGLDTEAFF. The gene calls are TRBV6-6 and TRBJ1-1; the match to TRBD1 covers 7 bases. J was trimmed by 3 bases and V by 7 bases; bases with no gene match: 8. Germline V lookup: CDR1 MNHNY, CDR2 SVGAGI (reference sequence). This CDR3 comprises 14 residues.